This TCR beta chain was profiled in a study of cytomegalovirus exposure and HLA in healthy donors. Study-wide findings and caveats: Highly shared variants forming one cluster were likely a sequencing artifact. Reportedly, diagnosis of cytomegalovirus status by the classifier showed high specificity and sensitivity. Prior analysis indicated that the majority of TCR beta V segments exhibited productivity approximately 87% or approximately 30% of the time.

This CDR3 comprises 17 residues. Losses at the gene ends were 0 bases for V and 5 bases for J; bases not matched to a gene: 5. Germline CDR1 MRHNA, CDR2 SNTAGT. This PCR relied on a set of 60 Vbeta primers and 13 Jbeta primers. How the authors handled the data: The count from a later analysis was about 80 million unique TCR beta chains, some 10 million of them shared. This table comes from immunoSEQ multiplex PCR, and its TCRdb copy is limited to in-frame clones, with some not included. V and J calls plus clone size are reproduced from that table; the DNA served to infer D and trimming. The sample has 82,000 or so clones; 70% to 75% are singletons. The count of this clone is one. Its target is unknown.

The TCR comes from a woman between 45 and 65 years old in good health and CMV-seropositive. Sequenced sample: PBMCs. The chain combines TRBV6-4 with TRBJ2-1, with 12 bases fitting TRBD2. The CDR3 DNA reads TGTGCCAGCAGTGACTCCCCACTAGCGGGAGGCCACAATGAGCAGTTCTTC. It codes for CASSDSPLAGGHNEQFF.